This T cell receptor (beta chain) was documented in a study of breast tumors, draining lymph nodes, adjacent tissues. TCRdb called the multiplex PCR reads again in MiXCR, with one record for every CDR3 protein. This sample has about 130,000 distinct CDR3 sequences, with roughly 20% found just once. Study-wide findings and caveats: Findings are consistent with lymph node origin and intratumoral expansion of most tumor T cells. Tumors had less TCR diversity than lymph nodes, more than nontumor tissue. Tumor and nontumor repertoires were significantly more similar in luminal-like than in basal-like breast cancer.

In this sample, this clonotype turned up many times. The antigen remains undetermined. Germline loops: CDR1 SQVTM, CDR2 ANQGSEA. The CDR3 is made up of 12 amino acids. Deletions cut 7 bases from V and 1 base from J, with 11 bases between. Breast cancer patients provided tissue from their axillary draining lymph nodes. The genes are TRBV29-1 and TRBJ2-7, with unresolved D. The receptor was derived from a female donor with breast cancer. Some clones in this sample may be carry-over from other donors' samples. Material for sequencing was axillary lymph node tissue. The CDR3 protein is CSGGSESYEQYF. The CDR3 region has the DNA TGCAGCGGGGGATCTGAGTCCTACGAGCAGTACTTC.